This T cell receptor beta chain was identified in a study of shared clonotypes between healthy human individuals. Turning to the study itself: CD8 memory received one plate per donor, CD8 naive two, CD4 memory three and CD4 naive three. Study observations and caveats: The study found 4.5% to 5% of naive CD4 clonotypes shared across a handful of donors. Non-shared clonotypes had lower generation probabilities than clonotypes shared by all four sorted-subset donors.

Trimming stripped 6 bases from V and 6 bases from J, with 9 bases between. Per germline, CDR1 MNHNS and CDR2 SASEGT. The CDR3 is 12 amino acids. As for this clone: Its antigen remains unidentified.

CD8 cells regarded as naive lacked CD45RO, were positively chosen for CCR7, and omitted terminally differentiated effector memory CD45RA+ cells. Assay: immunoSEQ multiplex PCR; the TCRdb copy retains only in-frame clones and omits some. Of approximately 720,000 clones in the sample, 92% were seen once. The chain has TRBV6-1 and TRBJ1-5, with D perhaps matching TRBD1 (5 bases). Sequencing was done on a sample of naive CD8+ T cells sorted from blood. The TCR was taken from a man aged 25 to 40 in good health. CDR3 sequence reads: CASSPDIQPQHF. The CDR3 DNA reads as TGTGCCAGCAGCCCGGACATTCAGCCCCAGCATTTT.